The 26 T cell receptor beta chains reported below all come from one sample, sequenced in a study of blood T cell repertoires in COVID-19. Measured with immunoSEQ multiplex PCR; TCRdb has only the in-frame clones, and not every one. This sample has around 320,000 clones, with 75% to 85% found just once. Sequenced: peripheral blood. Receptors were obtained from a human donor in a cohort sampled during active COVID-19.

V and J are TRBV5-4 and TRBJ1-1, with D perhaps matching TRBD1 (5 bases). CDR1 is SGHNT, CDR2 YYREEE, per germline (reference sequence). This CDR3 spans 11 amino acids. V was pared by 6 bases and J by 11 bases, with 14 bases between. The CDR3 nucleotides read TGTGCCAGCACCCAGGGCCCCGCGGCTTTCTTT. It is translated as CASTQGPAAFF.

V is TRBV4-1 and J is TRBJ1-2, with 7 bases aligning to TRBD1. V gave up 3 bases and J gave up 0 bases; unmatched junction bases: 16. This CDR3 comprises 19 residues. The germline V gene encodes CDR1 MGHRA and CDR2 YSYEKL. CDR3 sequence reads: CASSHNYPRDSPANYGYTF. The DNA of the CDR3 is TGCGCCAGCAGCCATAATTACCCCCGGGACAGCCCTGCTAACTATGGCTACACCTTC.

V gene TRBV6-5 combines with J gene TRBJ1-3, with TRBD1 as a possible D gene (6 bases). There are 15 residues in the CDR3. V was clipped by 5 bases and J by 0 bases, with 11 bases between them. From germline, CDR1 is MNHEY and CDR2 SVGAGI. CDR3 protein: CASSPRGFSGNTIYF. The CDR3 DNA follows: TGTGCCAGCAGTCCGAGGGGGTTCTCTGGAAACACCATATATTTT.

The chain employs TRBV5-1 and TRBJ1-1; D remains unclear. V lost 4 bases and J lost 1, with 11 bases in between. The germline V gene has CDR1 SGHRS and CDR2 YFSETQ. The CDR3 is 14 residues long. This CDR3 is CASSARRGNTEAFF. The CDR3 nucleotides read TGCGCCAGCAGCGCCCGACGGGGGAACACTGAAGCTTTCTTT.

V is TRBV20-1 and J is TRBJ1-1; 7 bases fit TRBD1. Losses at the gene ends were 5 bases for V and 8 bases for J; bases not matched to a gene: 5. Germline V gives CDR1 DFQATT, CDR2 SNEGSKA (reference sequence). The CDR3 has 11 residues. CDR3 sequence reads: CSAADRTEAFF. In nucleotides, the CDR3 is TGCAGTGCTGCGGACAGGACCGAAGCTTTCTTT.

The J gene is TRBJ1-2, the V gene TRBV18, with a weak D call TRBD1 (6 bases). The length of the CDR3 is 14 residues. Germline CDR1 is KGHSH and CDR2 is LQKENI. Trimming took off 0 bases at V and 2 bases at J, with 7 bases between the two ends. The CDR3 nucleotides are TGTGCCAGCTCACCACCGCAGGGGAACTATGGCTACACCTTC. Residues: CASSPPQGNYGYTF. The whole variable domain, remainder taken from reference TRBV18 and TRBJ1-2, is NAGVMQNPRHLVRRRGQEARLRCSPMKGHSHVYWYRQLPEEGLKFMVYLQKENIIDESGMPKERFSAEFPKEGPSILRIQQVVRGDSAAYFCASSPPQGNYGYTFGSGTRLTVV.

The J gene is TRBJ2-3, the V gene TRBV6-1; 10 bases are shared with TRBD1. Trimming removed 0 bases from V and 6 bases from J; junction bases left unmatched: 3. Germline V gives CDR1 MNHNS, CDR2 SASEGT. The CDR3 contains 15 residues. This CDR3 reads CASSEATGGADTQYF. The CDR3 DNA is TGTGCCAGCAGTGAAGCGACAGGGGGCGCGGATACGCAGTATTTT.

This clone was detected only a few times. The chain employs TRBV24-1 and TRBJ1-5, with D uncertain. This CDR3 region has 14 residues. Germline CDR1 and CDR2: KGHDR and SFDVKD. V dropped 1 base and J dropped 4 bases, with 7 bases sitting between them. Here the CDR3 reads CATSDLGGNQPQHF. The CDR3 DNA reads as TGTGCCACCAGTGATTTAGGAGGGAATCAGCCCCAGCATTTT.

The V call is TRBV7-9, the J call TRBJ2-3, with 9 positions matching TRBD2. J lost 2 bases, V lost 4 bases, and 4 bases had no gene match. Germline CDR1 and CDR2: SEHNR and FQNEAQ (reference sequence). The CDR3 has 15 residues. In nucleotides, the CDR3 is TGTGCCAGCAGCTGGCTAGCGGGATCCACAGATACGCAGTATTTT. Protein: CASSWLAGSTDTQYF.

The chain has TRBV6-5 and TRBJ1-2; 8 bases map to TRBD1. CDR3 length: 14 amino acids. Germline V gene data show CDR1 as MNHEY and CDR2 as SVGAGI. V lost 4 bases and J lost 5; bases outside the gene matches: 6. CDR3 in amino acids: CASSSAGGWYGYTF. The DNA for the CDR3 is TGTGCCAGCAGTTCAGCAGGGGGCTGGTATGGCTACACCTTC.

The CDR3 sequence is CASSQDERFGNTIYF. DNA of the CDR3: TGTGCCAGCAGCCAAGATGAGCGCTTTGGGAACACCATATATTTT. The rearrangement links TRBV3-1 (or the pseudogene TRBV3-2) to TRBJ1-3; D unresolved. This CDR3 region has 15 residues. Trimming removed 0 bases at V and 7 bases at J, with 13 bases between. The V gene's germline CDR1 is LGHDT and CDR2 YNNKEL (reference sequence).

This clone showed up just once. The V and J genes are TRBV19 and TRBJ1-3; TRBD1 might be the D (6 bases). CDR1 is LNHDA, CDR2 SQIVND, per germline (reference sequence). The CDR3 contains 16 residues. V shed 8 bases and J shed 0 bases, with 17 bases lying between them. The CDR3 region is CASGNRELGSGNTIYF. The CDR3 DNA reads as TGTGCCAGTGGGAACAGGGAACTCGGCTCTGGAAACACCATATATTTT.

This clone was detected only a few times. The chain uses TRBV27 and TRBJ1-1; D uncertain. V was cut by 6 bases and J by 3 bases, with 17 bases left in between. CDR3 length: 15 amino acids. Germline CDR1 is MNHEY and CDR2 is SMNVEV (reference sequence). In DNA form, the CDR3 reads TGTGCCAGCAGCGACCGGACCCTGCGGGACACTGAAGCTTTCTTT. Translation: CASSDRTLRDTEAFF.

CDR3 in DNA: TGTGCCAGCAGTGGGACGACTAGCGGGGGGGCGAGACAAGAGACCCAGTACTTC. It yields the protein CASSGTTSGGARQETQYF. V gene TRBV2 combines with J gene TRBJ2-5, with TRBD2 matching 14 bases. Germline values: CDR1 SNHLY, CDR2 FYNNEI. Unmatched junction bases numbered 9, after V lost 4 bases and J lost 2 bases. The CDR3 totals 18 residues.

This clone was observed once. The chain combines TRBV6-4 with TRBJ1-1, with 7 bases lining up with TRBD1. Looked up from germline, CDR1 is MRHNA and CDR2 is SNTAGT. The J segment lost 4 bases and the V segment lost 6 bases, leaving 8 bases of the junction unmatched. This CDR3 comprises 14 residues. The CDR3 DNA sequence: TGTGCCAGCAGCCCGACAGGGATGGGCACTGAAGCTTTCTTT. Translation gives CASSPTGMGTEAFF.

The chain carries TRBV6-5 and TRBJ2-5; 10 nucleotides match TRBD2. Per germline, CDR1 MNHEY and CDR2 SVGAGI. The CDR3 sequence is 15 residues long. Trimming took 7 bases from V and 3 from J; bases not matched to a gene: 8. As DNA, the CDR3 is TGTGCCAGCATATTAAGCGGGGGGGCTAAAGAGACCCAGTACTTC. This translates into CASILSGGAKETQYF.

The chain recombines TRBV5-6 with TRBJ1-6; 7 positions agree with TRBD1. Per germline, CDR1 SGHDT and CDR2 YYEEEE. The CDR3 totals 17 residues. V trimming: 2 bases; J trimming: 7 bases; junction bases outside the gene matches: 12. CDR3 in amino acids: CASSFWNRQGSNSPLHF. In DNA, the CDR3 is TGTGCCAGCAGCTTCTGGAACAGACAGGGATCAAATTCACCCCTCCACTTT.

The chain joins TRBV4-2 to TRBJ1-3; D gene ambiguous. The CDR3 contains 16 residues. Germline values: CDR1 LGHNA, CDR2 YNFKEQ. V was pared by 1 base and J by 0 bases, with 10 bases between. The CDR3: CASSQGERSSGNTIYF. The CDR3 DNA is TGTGCCAGCAGCCAAGGTGAGCGGAGCTCTGGAAACACCATATATTTT.

V usage is TRBV21-1 and J usage is TRBJ2-5; the listed D gene, TRBD1, was not tested against the DNA. TRBV21-1 represents a pseudogene. This CDR3 is 17 amino acids long. CDR3 protein: CASSKALGTGDQETQYF. DNA for the CDR3: TGTGCCAGCAGCAAAGCGCTAGGGACAGGGGACCAAGAGACCCAGTACTTC.

The chain joins TRBV7-9 to TRBJ1-2, with 10 bases matching TRBD1. After removal of 4 bases from V and 5 bases from J, the junction contained 10 bases not matched to a gene. From germline, CDR1 is SEHNR and CDR2 FQNEAQ (reference sequence). CDR3 length equals 16 residues. CDR3 nucleotide sequence: TGTGCCAGCAGCTCGACCGGGACAGGGGTAAAGTATGGCTACACCTTC. This gives the protein CASSSTGTGVKYGYTF. Full variable domain (rest looked up from reference TRBV7-9 and TRBJ1-2): DTGVSQNPRHKITKRGQNVTFRCDPISEHNRLYWYRQTLGQGPEFLTYFQNEAQLEKSRLLSDRFSAERPKGSFSTLEIQRTEQGDSAMYLCASSSTGTGVKYGYTFGSGTRLTVV.

This sequence joins TRBV5-3 and TRBJ1-1; maybe TRBD1 (5 bases). TRBV5-3 has ORF status, its function being uncertain. Trimming shortened V by 3 bases and J by 6 bases, and 15 bases separated the two germline ends. The CDR3 loop spans 14 amino acids. The CDR3 bases are TGTGCCAGAAGCTACCCCAGGGAAGAACCTGAAGCTTTCTTT. Protein sequence: CARSYPREEPEAFF.

The gene calls are TRBV2 and TRBJ1-2; the match to TRBD1 covers 7 bases. V was pared by 4 bases and J by 7 bases, with 6 bases of the junction left unmatched. This CDR3 has 13 residues. Germline V gene lookup returns CDR1 SNHLY and CDR2 FYNNEI. The chain's CDR3 is CASSATGTGGYTF. As DNA, the CDR3 is TGTGCCAGCAGTGCGACAGGGACGGGTGGCTACACCTTC.

The CDR3 DNA sequence: TGTGCCAGCAGGGGAAACAGGGGCAATCAGCCCCAGCATTTT. Protein product: CASRGNRGNQPQHF. V and J are TRBV27 and TRBJ1-5; tentatively, D is TRBD1 (6 bases). CDR3 size: 14 residues. V dropped 6 bases and J dropped 2 bases, with 11 bases sitting between them. The V gene's germline CDR1 is MNHEY and CDR2 SMNVEV (reference sequence).

The chain carries TRBV24-1 and TRBJ2-1, with 13 bases that match TRBD2. CDR1 is KGHDR, CDR2 SFDVKD, per germline. This CDR3 region has 18 residues. Losses at the gene ends were 0 bases for V and 2 bases for J; bases not matched to a gene: 3. CDR3 in DNA: TGTGCCACCAGTGATTTGCCCGGGACTAGCGGGGCCTACAATGAGCAGTTCTTC. Protein product: CATSDLPGTSGAYNEQFF.

The V gene is TRBV27, the J gene TRBJ2-5; D remains unclear. This CDR3 has 12 residues. CDR1 is MNHEY, CDR2 SMNVEV, per germline (reference sequence). V was shortened by 8 bases and J by 2 bases, with 9 bases between the two germline ends. CDR3 residues: CASGPRQETQYF. The DNA for the CDR3 is TGTGCCAGCGGTCCCCGGCAAGAGACCCAGTACTTC.

The V and J genes are TRBV18 and TRBJ2-1; tentative D call: TRBD1 (6 bases). CDR1 and CDR2 (germline): KGHSH, LQKENI. The CDR3 totals 15 residues. Trimming removed 1 base from V and 10 bases from J, with 17 bases in between. The CDR3 region is CASSPLQGGSGEQFF. The DNA of the CDR3 is TGTGCCAGCTCACCACTACAGGGTGGTTCAGGGGAGCAGTTCTTC.